The 10 T cell receptor beta chains reported below all come from one sample, sequenced in a study of blood T cell repertoires in COVID-19. Profiling relied on immunoSEQ multiplex PCR, and the TCRdb table lists in-frame clones only, not all of them. The table records fewer than 200,000 clones, 80% to 95% of them present only once. Sequenced: peripheral blood. The origin of the receptors is a man in his forties or fifties with acute or convalescent COVID-19.

J is TRBJ2-2 and V is TRBV19; D not resolved. This CDR3 has 15 residues. Per germline, CDR1 LNHDA and CDR2 SQIVND (reference sequence). The V gene lost 7 bases and the J gene lost 1 base, with 13 bases spanning the gap. CDR3 residues: CASTVSPRNTGELFF. CDR3 nucleotides: TGTGCCAGTACCGTCTCCCCCCGGAACACCGGGGAGCTGTTTTTT.

The chain combines TRBV27 with TRBJ1-1, with TRBD1 as a possible D gene (5 bases). The CDR3 length is 14 residues. Germline-derived CDR1 and CDR2 are MNHEY and SMNVEV (reference sequence). V was cut by 3 bases and J by 4 bases, with 12 bases left in between. Here the CDR3 DNA reads TGTGCCAGCAGTTTTTCGTCAGGGATCACTGAAGCTTTCTTT. It encodes CASSFSSGITEAFF.

The chain couples TRBV16 to TRBJ2-2; TRBD2 aligns across 11 bases. The V segment lost 0 bases and the J segment 7 bases; nucleotides outside the gene matches: 4. The CDR3 totals 16 residues. CDR1 KGHSY and CDR2 FQNENV come from the germline V gene. The CDR3 bases are TGTGCCAGCAGCCAATCGAGGCTAGCGGGAGGCGGGGAGCTGTTTTTT. This codes for CASSQSRLAGGGELFF.

This rearrangement joins TRBV4-2 to TRBJ1-1; D possibly corresponds to TRBD1 (6 bases). CDR3 length equals 14 residues. Deletions cut 4 bases from V and 0 bases from J, with 9 bases between. Germline CDR1 is LGHNA and CDR2 is YNFKEQ. CDR3 sequence reads: CASSLQGLNTEAFF. CDR3 DNA sequence: TGTGCCAGCAGCCTACAGGGTTTGAACACTGAAGCTTTCTTT.

The genes are TRBV2 and TRBJ2-1; D is perhaps TRBD2 (6 bases). Trimming took 7 bases from V and 8 from J, leaving 18 bases between them. Germline CDR1 SNHLY, CDR2 FYNNEI. The CDR3 covers 14 residues. CDR3 bases: TGTGCCAGCAAAAGTAGCGGACAAGGCCATGAGCAGTTCTTC. This translates into CASKSSGQGHEQFF.

This chain uses TRBV11-2 with TRBJ2-2, with TRBD2 matching over 9 bases. Unmatched junction bases numbered 12, after V lost 10 bases and J lost 6 bases. Germline CDR1 reads SGHAT; CDR2 reads FQNNGV. The length of the CDR3 is 15 residues. CDR3 nucleotides: TGTGCCACCAAGGTCCCTAGCGGGGCGGCCGGGGAGCTGTTTTTT. Translation: CATKVPSGAAGELFF. The whole variable domain, filled in from reference TRBV11-2 and TRBJ2-2, reads EAGVAQSPRYKIIEKRQSVAFWCNPISGHATLYWYQQILGQGPKLLIQFQNNGVVDDSQLPKDRFSAERLKGVDSTLKIQPAKLEDSAVYLCATKVPSGAAGELFFGEGSRLTVL.

CDR3 loop: CASSPPAAGSGYTF. CDR3 DNA: TGTGCCAGCAGCCCGCCAGCCGCAGGGTCTGGCTACACCTTC. This sequence joins TRBV4-2 and TRBJ1-2, with a possible D match to TRBD1 (5 bases). This CDR3 spans 14 amino acids. Per the germline V gene, CDR1 is LGHNA and CDR2 is YNFKEQ. V lost 4 bases to trimming and J lost 7 bases, with 16 bases between them.

V gene TRBV7-3 combines with J gene TRBJ2-5; no clear D. Germline CDR1 and CDR2: SGHTA and FQGTGA. Trimming removed 2 bases from V and 5 bases from J, with 9 bases in between. CDR3 length: 13 amino acids. The CDR3 loop is CASSLQVDETQYF. The DNA for the CDR3 is TGTGCCAGCAGCTTACAGGTTGATGAGACCCAGTACTTC.

CDR3 loop: CAIKASGGAGETQYF. The CDR3 DNA sequence: TGTGCCATCAAGGCTAGCGGGGGGGCTGGGGAGACCCAGTACTTC. The V call is TRBV10-3, the J call TRBJ2-5, with 12 bases that match TRBD2. This CDR3 has 15 residues. CDR1 is ENHRY, CDR2 SYGVKD, per germline. The V gene end was trimmed by 7 bases and the J gene end by 5 bases; junction bases not matched to a gene: 8.

V and J are TRBV7-2 and TRBJ2-1; 9 bases agree with TRBD2. This CDR3 spans 15 amino acids. Trimming cost V 7 bases and J 4 bases; bases outside gene matches: 8. Germline assignment: CDR1 SGHTA and CDR2 FQGNSA. The CDR3 loop is CASTQRGLAYNEQFF. As DNA, the CDR3 is TGTGCCAGCACCCAGCGGGGACTAGCTTACAATGAGCAGTTCTTC.